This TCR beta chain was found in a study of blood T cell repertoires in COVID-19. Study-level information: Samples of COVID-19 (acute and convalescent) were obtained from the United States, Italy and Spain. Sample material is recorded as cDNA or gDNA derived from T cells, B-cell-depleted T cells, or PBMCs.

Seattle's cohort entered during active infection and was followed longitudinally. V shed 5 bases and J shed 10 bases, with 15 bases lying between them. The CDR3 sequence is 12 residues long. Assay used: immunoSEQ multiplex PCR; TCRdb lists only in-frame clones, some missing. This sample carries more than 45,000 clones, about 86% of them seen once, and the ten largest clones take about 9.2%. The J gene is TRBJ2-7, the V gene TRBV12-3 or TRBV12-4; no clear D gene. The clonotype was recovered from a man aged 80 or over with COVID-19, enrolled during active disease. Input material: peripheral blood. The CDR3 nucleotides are TGTGCCAGCAGTGCTTCATCTAGGAACCAGTACTTC. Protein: CASSASSRNQYF.